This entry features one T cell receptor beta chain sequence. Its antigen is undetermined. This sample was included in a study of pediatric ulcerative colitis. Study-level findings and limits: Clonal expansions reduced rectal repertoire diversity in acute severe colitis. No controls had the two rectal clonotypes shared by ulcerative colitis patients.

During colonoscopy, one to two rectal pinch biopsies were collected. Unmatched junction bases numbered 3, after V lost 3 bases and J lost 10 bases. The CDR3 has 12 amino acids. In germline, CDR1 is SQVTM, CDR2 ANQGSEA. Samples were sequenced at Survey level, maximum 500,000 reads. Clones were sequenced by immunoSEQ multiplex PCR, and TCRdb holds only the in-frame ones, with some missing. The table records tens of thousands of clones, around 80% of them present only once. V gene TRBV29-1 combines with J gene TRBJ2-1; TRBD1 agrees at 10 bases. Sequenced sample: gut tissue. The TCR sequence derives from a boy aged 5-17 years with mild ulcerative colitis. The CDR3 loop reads CSVEDRGIEQFF. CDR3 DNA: TGCAGCGTTGAGGACAGGGGGATCGAGCAGTTCTTC.